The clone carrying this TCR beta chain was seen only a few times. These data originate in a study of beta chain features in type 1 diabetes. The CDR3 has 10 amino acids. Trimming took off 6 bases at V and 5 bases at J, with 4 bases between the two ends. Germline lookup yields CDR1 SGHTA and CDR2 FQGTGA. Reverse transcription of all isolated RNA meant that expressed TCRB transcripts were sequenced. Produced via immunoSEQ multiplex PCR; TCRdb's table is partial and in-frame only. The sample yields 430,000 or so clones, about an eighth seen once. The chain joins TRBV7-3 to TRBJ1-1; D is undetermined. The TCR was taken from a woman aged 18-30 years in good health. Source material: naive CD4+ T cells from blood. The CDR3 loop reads CASSRTEAFF. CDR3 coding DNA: TGTGCCAGCAGTCGAACTGAAGCTTTCTTT.